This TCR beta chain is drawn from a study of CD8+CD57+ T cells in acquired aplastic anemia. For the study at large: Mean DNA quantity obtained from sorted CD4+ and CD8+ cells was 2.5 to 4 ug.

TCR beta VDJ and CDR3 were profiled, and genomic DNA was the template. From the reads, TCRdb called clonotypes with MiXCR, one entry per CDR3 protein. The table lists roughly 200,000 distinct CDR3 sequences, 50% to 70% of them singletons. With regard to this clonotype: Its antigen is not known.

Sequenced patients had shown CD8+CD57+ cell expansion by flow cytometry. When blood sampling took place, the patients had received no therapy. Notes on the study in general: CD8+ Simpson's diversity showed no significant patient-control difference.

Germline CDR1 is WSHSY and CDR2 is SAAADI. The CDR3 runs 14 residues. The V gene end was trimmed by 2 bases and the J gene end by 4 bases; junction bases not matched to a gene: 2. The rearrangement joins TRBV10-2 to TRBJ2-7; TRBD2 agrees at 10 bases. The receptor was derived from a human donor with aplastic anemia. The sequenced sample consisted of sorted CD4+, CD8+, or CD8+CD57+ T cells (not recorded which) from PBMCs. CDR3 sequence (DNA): TGCGCCAGCAGTGAGGTTAGCGGGAGGTACGAGCAGTACTTC. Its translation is CASSEVSGRYEQYF.